This paragraph reports one T cell receptor beta chain. Looked up from germline, CDR1 is LGHDT and CDR2 is YNNKEL (reference sequence). The CDR3 sequence is 15 residues long. Trimming cost V 4 bases and J 0 bases; bases outside gene matches: 4. This record comes from a study of blood T cell repertoires in COVID-19. Looking at the study overall: T cells, B-cell-depleted T cells, or PBMCs provided the cDNA or gDNA that served as material.

In the original workflow: Reference gene primer amplification gave estimated nucleated cell counts. Profiled with immunoSEQ multiplex PCR; TCRdb holds only in-frame clones, not every one. V and J calls and clone size are copied from that table; D and trimming were computed from the DNA. The repertoire includes tens of thousands of clones, more than 75% of them detected once, and roughly 15% sits in the top ten. The origin of this receptor is a human donor in a cohort sampled during active COVID-19. Sequences were obtained from peripheral blood. The chain employs TRBV3-1 (or the pseudogene TRBV3-2) and TRBJ2-3; the match to TRBD2 covers 7 bases. The DNA of the CDR3 is TGTGCCAGCAGCCCATGGCGGGGGAGCACAGATACGCAGTATTTT. Its protein product is CASSPWRGSTDTQYF.